Below, 30 T cell receptor beta chains from the same sample are listed, as sequenced in a study of OX40 agonist ivuxolimab in advanced cancers. Clones were read by immunoSEQ multiplex PCR, and TCRdb kept only the in-frame ones, dropping some. The table includes around 61,000 clones, less than 85% detected once. The sequences come from CD4+ or CD8+ T cells sorted from blood, collected in a trial of the OX40 agonist ivuxolimab. Receptors were obtained from an adult with an advanced solid tumor such as melanoma, head and neck, liver or kidney cancer.

This clone was observed a few times. The chain carries TRBV6-6 and TRBJ1-2, with TRBD1 matching over 10 bases. Trimming took 4 bases from V and 8 from J; bases not matched to a gene: 7. Looked up from germline, CDR1 is MNHNY and CDR2 is SVGAGI (reference sequence). CDR3 length: 14 residues. DNA of the CDR3: TGTGCCAGCAGTTTCCGGGACAGGGGCTACGGCTACACCTTC. This encodes CASSFRDRGYGYTF.

This chain joins TRBV11-3 and TRBJ2-3, with 7 nucleotides matching TRBD2. Germline lookup yields CDR1 SGHNT and CDR2 YENEEA. The V gene end was trimmed by 0 bases and the J gene end by 3 bases; junction bases not matched to a gene: 3. The CDR3 loop spans 15 amino acids. CDR3 DNA: TGTGCCAGCAGCTTAGATGGCGGGAGTACAGATACGCAGTATTTT. This codes for CASSLDGGSTDTQYF.

This chain joins TRBV7-7 and TRBJ1-1; D ambiguous. V lost 2 bases, J lost 4 bases, and 20 bases lay in between. The CDR3 loop spans 17 amino acids. Germline CDR1 is SSHAT and CDR2 is FNYEAQ (reference sequence). The CDR3 sequence: CASSLRVARWTGTEAFF. The CDR3 DNA is TGTGCCAGCAGCTTAAGGGTGGCCAGGTGGACCGGCACTGAAGCTTTCTTT.

V usage is TRBV5-4 and J usage is TRBJ2-1; D remains ambiguous. With 4 bases removed from V and 1 base from J, the gap between germline ends came to 12 bases. This CDR3 has 15 amino acids. Germline-derived CDR1 and CDR2 are SGHNT and YYREEE (reference sequence). The CDR3 DNA sequence: TGTGCCAGCAGCACTGGCCCTACATCCTACAATGAGCAGTTCTTC. It codes for CASSTGPTSYNEQFF.

CDR3 sequence (DNA): TGTGCCAGCAGCCAACGGGACAACCAAGGCACTGAAGCTTTCTTT. Residues: CASSQRDNQGTEAFF. The chain employs TRBV5-4 and TRBJ1-1; TRBD1 might be the D (6 bases). The CDR3 is made up of 15 amino acids. Germline CDR1 and CDR2: SGHNT and YYREEE (reference sequence). Trimming took off 4 bases at V and 4 bases at J, with 17 bases between the two ends.

This chain links TRBV5-4 with TRBJ2-1; 9 nucleotides match TRBD1. The CDR3 has 15 amino acids. Trimming at V came to 4 bases and at J to 8 bases, leaving 10 bases not matched to a gene. The germline CDR1 and CDR2 sequences are SGHNT and YYREEE (reference sequence). The CDR3, as DNA: TGTGCCAGCAGCCGAGAGGGGGACAGGGTTTATGAGCAGTTCTTC. Its translation: CASSREGDRVYEQFF.

J is TRBJ1-4 and V is TRBV5-1; D is unclear. The CDR3 has 14 amino acids. Germline V gene data show CDR1 as SGHRS and CDR2 as YFSETQ. V shed 0 bases and J shed 3 bases, with 6 bases lying between them. The CDR3, as DNA: TGCGCCAGCAGCTTGGGGCAGTCTAATGAAAAACTGTTTTTT. It specifies CASSLGQSNEKLFF.

The J gene is TRBJ2-3, the V gene TRBV4-2; TRBD2 matches at 11 bases. The J segment lost 4 bases and the V segment lost 4 bases, leaving 10 bases of the junction unmatched. Germline-derived CDR1 and CDR2 are LGHNA and YNFKEQ. CDR3 length: 17 residues. The CDR3 sequence is CASSPGGSGRAPDTQYF. DNA of the CDR3: TGTGCCAGCAGCCCCGGGGGTAGCGGGAGGGCTCCAGATACGCAGTATTTT.

V and J are TRBV5-4 and TRBJ1-1; tentative D call: TRBD1 (5 bases). The CDR3 extends over 14 amino acids. Germline loops: CDR1 SGHNT, CDR2 YYREEE (reference sequence). V lost 4 bases and J 1 base, leaving 11 bases between the germline ends. CDR3 coding DNA: TGTGCCAGCAGCCGCACCACAGGGAACACTGAAGCTTTCTTT. Translating gives CASSRTTGNTEAFF.

The chain is built from TRBV5-4 and TRBJ1-1; possible D gene TRBD1, 6 bases. Per the germline V gene, CDR1 is SGHNT and CDR2 is YYREEE (reference sequence). V lost 3 bases, J lost 1 base, and 10 bases lay in between. The CDR3 is 14 residues long. CDR3 in DNA: TGTGCCAGCAGCTCCTACAGGGAGAACACTGAAGCTTTCTTT. It is translated as CASSSYRENTEAFF.

This clone has just one count. The chain has TRBV10-3 and TRBJ1-2; D possibly corresponds to TRBD1 (5 bases). The germline V and J ends were trimmed by 4 bases and 0 bases, with 15 bases remaining between them. From germline, CDR1 is ENHRY and CDR2 SYGVKD. There are 16 residues in the CDR3. The CDR3: CAISGGRTITNYGYTF. The CDR3 bases are TGTGCCATCAGTGGGGGACGGACCATTACTAACTATGGCTACACCTTC.

The CDR3 DNA reads TGCGCCAGCAGCTTGGGGCAGTCGGACACCCAGTACTTC. Translation gives CASSLGQSDTQYF. The chain uses TRBV5-1 and TRBJ2-5; no reliable D call. Trimming took 0 bases from V and 8 from J, leaving 11 bases between them. The CDR3 totals 13 residues. The V gene's germline CDR1 is SGHRS and CDR2 YFSETQ.

The genes are TRBV11-2 and TRBJ2-3; D possibly corresponds to TRBD2 (6 bases). Trimming pared 5 bases from V and 2 bases from J, leaving 8 bases between. In germline, CDR1 is SGHAT, CDR2 FQNNGV. The CDR3 length is 13 residues. The CDR3 sequence is CASSRDSTDTQYF. The CDR3 DNA reads TGTGCCAGCAGCCGGGACTCCACAGATACGCAGTATTTT.

The chain couples TRBV4-2 to TRBJ2-1; 10 nucleotides agree with TRBD2. CDR1 is LGHNA, CDR2 YNFKEQ, per germline. The CDR3 spans 15 residues. J gave up 7 bases and V 1 base, and 4 bases lay outside the gene matches. This CDR3 is CASSQAAGGENEQFF. The CDR3 coding sequence is TGTGCCAGCAGCCAAGCAGCGGGAGGGGAGAATGAGCAGTTCTTC.

Here the CDR3 reads CASSSEGNTQYF. Written as DNA, the CDR3 is TGCGCCAGCAGCTCGGAAGGGAATACGCAGTATTTT. This chain uses TRBV5-1 with TRBJ2-3; D gene ambiguous. V was trimmed by 3 bases and J by 7 bases, leaving 9 bases between them. The CDR3 consists of 12 residues. The V gene's germline CDR1 is SGHRS and CDR2 YFSETQ. Full variable domain (outside the CDR3, taken from reference TRBV5-1 and TRBJ2-3): KAGVTQTPRYLIKTRGQQVTLSCSPISGHRSVSWYQQTPGQGLQFLFEYFSETQRNKGNFPGRFSGRQFSNSRSEMNVSTLELGDSALYLCASSSEGNTQYFGPGTRLTVL.

The chain uses TRBV5-1 and TRBJ1-3; TRBD1 might be the D (6 bases). Deletions cut 3 bases from V and 4 bases from J, with 17 bases between. Per the germline V gene, CDR1 is SGHRS and CDR2 is YFSETQ. CDR3 length: 16 residues. CDR3 in DNA: TGCGCCAGCAGCTCCTTACCCGCAGGGGAAGGAAACACCATATATTTT. Translation: CASSSLPAGEGNTIYF.

The chain combines TRBV6-5 with TRBJ1-2; TRBD1 matches 9 bases. CDR3 size: 14 residues. J lost 6 bases, V lost 3 bases, and 5 bases had no gene match. Looked up from germline, CDR1 is MNHEY and CDR2 is SVGAGI. The CDR3 DNA reads as TGTGCCAGCAGTTATTCGACAGGGGGGGATGGCTACACCTTC. Translation gives CASSYSTGGDGYTF.

V gene TRBV10-3 combines with J gene TRBJ2-3; D remains unclear. The V gene lost 3 bases and the J gene lost 4 bases, with 8 bases spanning the gap. There are 13 residues in the CDR3. CDR1 and CDR2 from the germline V gene are ENHRY and SYGVKD. CDR3 loop: CAISERVADTQYF. In nucleotides, the CDR3 is TGTGCCATCAGTGAAAGAGTTGCAGATACGCAGTATTTT.

The chain recombines TRBV28 with TRBJ2-7; tentatively, D is TRBD1 or TRBD2 (5 bases each). There are 15 residues in the CDR3. V was cut by 4 bases and J by 2 bases, with 15 bases left in between. Germline lookup yields CDR1 MDHEN and CDR2 SYDVKM. CDR3 DNA sequence: TGTGCCAGCAGTTCGACCGGGACGGCGACCTACGAGCAGTACTTC. Translating it yields CASSSTGTATYEQYF.

The rearrangement uses TRBV5-1 and TRBJ2-3; TRBD2 matches at 11 bases. In germline, CDR1 is SGHRS, CDR2 YFSETQ. V was pared by 4 bases and J by 1 base, with 8 bases of the junction left unmatched. CDR3 size: 17 residues. The CDR3 reads CASSPGALAGGTDTQYF. Written as DNA, the CDR3 is TGCGCCAGCAGCCCCGGGGCACTAGCGGGAGGCACAGATACGCAGTATTTT.

A word on this clone: Other DNA sequences within the sample encode an identical CDR3. The chain couples TRBV5-6 to TRBJ1-2; weak D call: TRBD1 (5 bases). Per the germline V gene, CDR1 is SGHDT and CDR2 is YYEEEE. The CDR3 runs 14 residues. Trimming stripped 4 bases from V and 1 base from J, with 11 bases between. CDR3 in amino acids: CASSPGTVNYGYTF. CDR3 DNA: TGTGCCAGCAGCCCCGGGACGGTTAACTATGGCTACACCTTC.

The chain recombines TRBV11-1 with TRBJ2-2, with a possible D match to TRBD2 (5 bases). Trimming left V 3 bases short and J 3 bases short, with 8 bases between. The CDR3 extends over 14 amino acids. Germline V gene sequence: CDR1 SGHAT, CDR2 FQDESV (reference sequence). CDR3 amino acids: CASSFVGDTGELFF. For the CDR3, the DNA is TGTGCCAGCAGCTTTGTGGGAGACACCGGGGAGCTGTTTTTT. The variable domain in full, with the rest retrieved from reference TRBV11-1 and TRBJ2-2, is EAEVAQSPRYKITEKSQAVAFWCDPISGHATLYWYRQILGQGPELLVQFQDESVVDDSQLPKDRFSAERLKGVDSTLKIQPAELGDSAMYLCASSFVGDTGELFFGEGSRLTVL.

The chain carries TRBV27 and TRBJ1-2; D remains unclear. Trimming took 0 bases from V and 4 from J, leaving 9 bases between them. Per the germline V gene, CDR1 is MNHEY and CDR2 is SMNVEV (reference sequence). This CDR3 has 14 residues. CDR3 in amino acids: CASSLSSQSYGYTF. The CDR3 DNA follows: TGTGCCAGCAGTTTATCGTCCCAGTCCTATGGCTACACCTTC.

This clone was picked up one time. The chain carries TRBV2 and TRBJ2-1; 13 positions match TRBD2. With V trimmed by 7 bases and J by 8 bases, 5 bases remained unmatched. The germline CDR1 and CDR2 sequences are SNHLY and FYNNEI. The CDR3 contains 14 residues. This CDR3 reads CASTPGTSGDEQFF. CDR3 DNA sequence: TGTGCCAGCACCCCCGGGACTAGCGGGGATGAGCAGTTCTTC.

The chain has TRBV6-1 and TRBJ2-3; no clear D gene. V lost 1 base to trimming and J lost 5 bases, with 4 bases between them. The length of the CDR3 is 12 residues. Germline-derived CDR1 and CDR2 are MNHNS and SASEGT. As DNA, the CDR3 is TGTGCCAGCAGTGAAGTAGGAGATACGCAGTATTTT. It codes for CASSEVGDTQYF.

Notes on this clone: The same CDR3 is also encoded by other DNA sequences in this sample. The chain recombines TRBV10-3 with TRBJ1-4; D remains ambiguous. V shed 0 bases and J shed 7 bases, with 6 bases lying between them. Germline CDR1 ENHRY, CDR2 SYGVKD. The CDR3 has 13 residues. The CDR3 protein is CAISESRGEKLFF. The CDR3 DNA reads as TGTGCCATCAGTGAGTCGCGTGGTGAAAAACTGTTTTTT.

This clone is a singleton in its sample. V is TRBV9 and J is TRBJ2-2, with D perhaps TRBD2 (6 bases). CDR1 and CDR2 from the germline V gene are SGDLS and YYNGEE. Trimming took off 1 base at V and 5 bases at J, with 15 bases between the two ends. The CDR3 spans 16 residues. The CDR3 spells CASSVRFGSGTGELFF. As DNA, the CDR3 is TGTGCCAGCAGCGTAAGGTTCGGGAGTGGGACCGGGGAGCTGTTTTTT.

This chain joins TRBV10-3 and TRBJ1-2; TRBD1 might be the D (5 bases). Per germline, CDR1 ENHRY and CDR2 SYGVKD. The CDR3 totals 16 residues. The V end lost 0 bases, the J end lost 7 bases, and 18 bases lay between the germline ends. Here the CDR3 reads CAISESPVDTRGGYTF. CDR3 sequence (DNA): TGTGCCATCAGTGAGTCACCCGTGGACACGAGGGGTGGCTACACCTTC.

This rearrangement joins TRBV5-1 to TRBJ1-1; no firm D call. Germline V lookup: CDR1 SGHRS, CDR2 YFSETQ. V lost 4 bases to trimming and J lost 1 base, with 8 bases between them. The length of the CDR3 is 13 residues. The CDR3 DNA reads as TGCGCCAGCAGCCTCTCGACGAACACTGAAGCTTTCTTT. It translates to CASSLSTNTEAFF.

The V gene is TRBV27, the J gene TRBJ1-5; D may be TRBD1 (5 bases). Germline lookup yields CDR1 MNHEY and CDR2 SMNVEV (reference sequence). The CDR3 is 16 amino acids. Between the trimmed V and J ends, which lost 4 bases and 0 bases, there was a span of 13 bases. CDR3 sequence (DNA): TGTGCCAGCAGTTCTAGGCAGGGACGTAGCAATCAGCCCCAGCATTTT. Protein sequence: CASSSRQGRSNQPQHF.